The subject of this entry is one TCR beta chain. The antigen is not known. J gave up 4 bases and V 6 bases, and 7 bases lay outside the gene matches. CDR3 size: 17 residues. The germline gives CDR1 MDHEN, CDR2 SYDVKM. Though probably carrying unrecorded immune exposures, donors were nominally healthy at sampling. The data originate from a study of cytomegalovirus exposure and HLA in healthy donors. The study's findings and limits: A later analysis associated 15,000 or so TCR beta sequences with HLA alleles at a 0.05 false discovery rate. Accounts indicate the classifier identified cytomegalovirus status with strong specificity and sensitivity. The study had only CMV serostatus as immune exposure information.

PCR used 60 Vbeta primers and 13 Jbeta primers. Here immunoSEQ multiplex PCR was the method, and the copy in TCRdb shows in-frame clones only, minus some. Of tens of thousands of clones in the sample, approximately 82% are singletons; the top ten hold around 3%. The chain carries TRBV28 and TRBJ2-2, with 14 bases that match TRBD2. Sequencing was done on a sample of PBMCs. The sequence derives from a man in his fifties in good health and CMV-seronegative. CDR3 protein: CASSGTSGGKGTGELFF. CDR3 DNA sequence: TGTGCCAGCAGCGGGACTAGCGGGGGCAAAGGCACCGGGGAGCTGTTTTTT. Full variable domain (remainder filled in from reference TRBV28 and TRBJ2-2): DVKVTQSSRYLVKRTGEKVFLECVQDMDHENMFWYRQDPGLGLRLIYFSYDVKMKEKGDIPEGYSVSREKKERFSLILESASTNQTSMYLCASSGTSGGKGTGELFFGEGSRLTVL.